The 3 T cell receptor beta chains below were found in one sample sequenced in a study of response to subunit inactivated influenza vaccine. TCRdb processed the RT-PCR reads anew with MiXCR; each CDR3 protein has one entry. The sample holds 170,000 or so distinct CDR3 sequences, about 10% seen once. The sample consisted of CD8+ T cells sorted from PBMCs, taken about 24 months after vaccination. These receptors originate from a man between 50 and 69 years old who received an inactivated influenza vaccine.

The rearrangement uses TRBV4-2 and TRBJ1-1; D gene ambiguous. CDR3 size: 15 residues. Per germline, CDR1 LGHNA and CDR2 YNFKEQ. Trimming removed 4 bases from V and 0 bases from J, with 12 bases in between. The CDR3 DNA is TGTGCCAGCAGCCCCGTGATAGCCCTGAACACTGAAGCTTTCTTT. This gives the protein CASSPVIALNTEAFF.

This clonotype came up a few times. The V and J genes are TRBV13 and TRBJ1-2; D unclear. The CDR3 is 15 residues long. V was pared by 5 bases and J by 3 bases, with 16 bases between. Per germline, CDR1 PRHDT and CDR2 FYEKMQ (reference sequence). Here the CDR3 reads CASSPPSPRYYGYTF. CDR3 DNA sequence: TGTGCCAGCAGCCCACCCTCGCCCCGCTACTATGGCTACACCTTC.

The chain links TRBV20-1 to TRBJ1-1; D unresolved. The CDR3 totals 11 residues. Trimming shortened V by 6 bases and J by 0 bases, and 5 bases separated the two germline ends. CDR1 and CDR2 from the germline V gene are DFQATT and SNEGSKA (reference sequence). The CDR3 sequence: CSAHLNTEAFF. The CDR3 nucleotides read TGCAGTGCCCACTTGAACACTGAAGCTTTCTTT.